This TCR beta chain was recorded in a study of cytomegalovirus exposure and HLA in healthy donors. Findings of the study overall: The study flagged approximately 180 TCR beta chains as cytomegalovirus-associated. Analysis performed later found about 18,000 TCR beta sequences associated with HLA alleles at 0.05 false discovery rate. According to a later analysis, most TCR beta chains associated with CMV appeared HLA-restricted.

This CDR3 is built from 15 residues. The V and J ends lost 5 bases and 0 bases, in that order; junction bases with no gene match: 5. Germline CDR1 reads LNHDA; CDR2 reads SQIVND (reference sequence). Worth noting for this clone: Its antigen is unknown.

60 Vbeta and 13 Jbeta primers were used in PCR. The table came from immunoSEQ multiplex PCR; TCRdb's copy has only in-frame clones and leaves some out. In all, the sample yields some 44,000 clones. The chain couples TRBV19 to TRBJ1-1; 8 bases match TRBD1. The clonotype comes from a young woman in good health and CMV-seronegative. The sequenced material came from PBMCs. In DNA form, the CDR3 reads TGTGCCAGTAGTTCTCAGGGGGCGGTGAACACTGAAGCTTTCTTT. Translating gives CASSSQGAVNTEAFF. The full variable domain, in which reference TRBV19 and TRBJ1-1 provide the parts outside the CDR3, is DGGITQSPKYLFRKEGQNVTLSCEQNLNHDAMYWYRQDPGQGLRLIYYSQIVNDFQKGDIAEGYSVSREKKESFPLTVTSAQKNPTAFYLCASSSQGAVNTEAFFGQGTRLTVV.